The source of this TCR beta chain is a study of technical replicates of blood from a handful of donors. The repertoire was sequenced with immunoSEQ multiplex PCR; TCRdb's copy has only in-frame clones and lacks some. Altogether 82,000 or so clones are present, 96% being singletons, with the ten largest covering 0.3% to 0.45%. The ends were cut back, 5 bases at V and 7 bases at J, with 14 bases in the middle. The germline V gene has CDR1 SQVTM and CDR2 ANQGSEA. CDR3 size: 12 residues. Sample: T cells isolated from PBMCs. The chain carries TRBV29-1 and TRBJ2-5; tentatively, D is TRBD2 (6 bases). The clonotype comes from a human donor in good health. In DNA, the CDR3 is TGCAGCGTTCCCTGGGACTTTGGGACCCAGTACTTC. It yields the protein CSVPWDFGTQYF.